This T cell receptor (beta chain) appears in the sequencing data of a study of blood T cell repertoires in COVID-19. As for the study in general: Some COVID-19 samples were acute and others convalescent; all came from the United States, Italy and Spain. The analysed material was cDNA or gDNA that came from T cells, B-cell-depleted T cells, or PBMCs.

This clone was counted once. Source study methods: Nucleated cell number was recorded as an estimate derived from reference gene primer amplification. Profiled with immunoSEQ multiplex PCR; TCRdb holds only in-frame clones, not every one. From that table come the V and J calls and clone size; the DNA was used to work out D and trimming. The sample includes roughly 180,000 clones, 81% of them seen just once. The CDR3 has 14 residues. V was clipped by 3 bases and J by 6 bases; unmatched bases: 7. CDR1 and CDR2 from the germline V gene are LGHDT and YNNKEL (reference sequence). Seattle patients were enrolled during active infection and followed longitudinally.

The rearrangement links TRBV3-1 (or the pseudogene TRBV3-2) to TRBJ1-2; TRBD1 aligns across 7 bases. Sequencing was carried out using peripheral blood. This receptor was identified in a woman of 80 years or more with COVID-19, enrolled during active disease. Written as DNA, the CDR3 is TGTGCCAGCAGCCACCTACAGGGGCTGCATGGCTACACCTTC. Its protein product is CASSHLQGLHGYTF.